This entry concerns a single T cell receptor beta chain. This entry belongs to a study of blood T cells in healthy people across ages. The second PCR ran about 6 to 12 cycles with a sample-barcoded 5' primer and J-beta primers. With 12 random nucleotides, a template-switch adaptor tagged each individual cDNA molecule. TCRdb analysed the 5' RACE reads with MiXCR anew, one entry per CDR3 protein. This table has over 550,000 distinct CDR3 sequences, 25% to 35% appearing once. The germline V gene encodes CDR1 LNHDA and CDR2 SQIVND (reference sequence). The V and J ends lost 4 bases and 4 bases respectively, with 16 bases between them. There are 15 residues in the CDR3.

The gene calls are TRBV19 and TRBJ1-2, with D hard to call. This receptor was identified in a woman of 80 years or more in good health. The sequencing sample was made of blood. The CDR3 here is CASSTTPTTGYGYTF. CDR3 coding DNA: TGTGCCAGTAGTACGACACCGACCACGGGCTATGGCTACACCTTC.